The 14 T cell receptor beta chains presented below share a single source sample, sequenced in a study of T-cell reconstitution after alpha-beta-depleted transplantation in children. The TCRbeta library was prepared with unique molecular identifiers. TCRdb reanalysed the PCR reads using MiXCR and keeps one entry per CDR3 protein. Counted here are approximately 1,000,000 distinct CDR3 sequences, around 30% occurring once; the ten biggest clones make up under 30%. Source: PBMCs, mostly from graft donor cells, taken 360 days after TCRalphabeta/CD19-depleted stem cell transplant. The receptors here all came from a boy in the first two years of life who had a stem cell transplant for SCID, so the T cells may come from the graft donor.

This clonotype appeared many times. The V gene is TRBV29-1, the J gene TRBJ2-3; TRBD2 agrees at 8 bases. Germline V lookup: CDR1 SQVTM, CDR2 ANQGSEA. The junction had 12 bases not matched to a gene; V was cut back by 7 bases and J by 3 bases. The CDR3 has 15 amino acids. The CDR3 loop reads CSGRLRGLGTDTQYF. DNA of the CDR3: TGCAGCGGAAGATTAAGGGGACTAGGAACAGATACGCAGTATTTT.

The CDR3 DNA is TGCGCCAGCAGCCAAGCCCCCCGGGTAGGCCAGCCCCAGCATTTT. Its translation: CASSQAPRVGQPQHF. This chain connects TRBV4-1 to TRBJ1-5; unclear D gene. There are 15 residues in the CDR3. Germline CDR1 and CDR2: MGHRA and YSYEKL. Trimming took off 1 base at V and 7 bases at J, with 14 bases between the two ends.

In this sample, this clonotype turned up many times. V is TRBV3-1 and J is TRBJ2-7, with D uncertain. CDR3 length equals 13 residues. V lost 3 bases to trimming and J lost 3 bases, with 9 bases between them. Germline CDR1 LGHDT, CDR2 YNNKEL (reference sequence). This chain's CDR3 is CASSHGFFYEQYF. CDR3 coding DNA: TGTGCCAGCAGCCACGGCTTCTTCTACGAGCAGTACTTC.

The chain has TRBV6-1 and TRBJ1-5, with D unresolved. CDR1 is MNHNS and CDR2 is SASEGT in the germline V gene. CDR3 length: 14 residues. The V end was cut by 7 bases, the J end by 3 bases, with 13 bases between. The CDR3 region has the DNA TGTGCCAGCAATCCATCAGGTTCCAATCAGCCCCAGCATTTT. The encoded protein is CASNPSGSNQPQHF.

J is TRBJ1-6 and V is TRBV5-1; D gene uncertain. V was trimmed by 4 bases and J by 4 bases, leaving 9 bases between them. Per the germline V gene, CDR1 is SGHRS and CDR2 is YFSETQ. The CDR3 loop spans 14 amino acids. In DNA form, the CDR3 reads TGCGCCAGCAGCACGGAAGTTTATAATTCACCCCTCCACTTT. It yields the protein CASSTEVYNSPLHF.

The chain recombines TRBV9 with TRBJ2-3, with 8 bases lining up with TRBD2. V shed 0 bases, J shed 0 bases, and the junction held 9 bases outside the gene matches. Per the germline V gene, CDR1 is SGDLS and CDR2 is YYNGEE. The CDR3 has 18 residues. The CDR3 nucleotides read TGTGCCAGCAGCGTAGTCACTAGCGGCCATACTAGCACAGATACGCAGTATTTT. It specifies CASSVVTSGHTSTDTQYF. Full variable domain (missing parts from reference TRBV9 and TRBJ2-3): DSGVTQTPKHLITATGQRVTLRCSPRSGDLSVYWYQQSLDQGLQFLIQYYNGEERAKGNILERFSAQQFPDLHSELNLSSLELGDSALYFCASSVVTSGHTSTDTQYFGPGTRLTVL.

The CDR3 bases are TGTGCCAGCAGTACCCAGCGTGGGGTCTATGGCTACACCTTC. Translated: CASSTQRGVYGYTF. The chain recombines TRBV27 with TRBJ1-2; D is undetermined. The V end was cut by 5 bases, the J end by 4 bases, with 14 bases between. The germline CDR1 and CDR2 sequences are MNHEY and SMNVEV (reference sequence). This CDR3 region has 14 residues.

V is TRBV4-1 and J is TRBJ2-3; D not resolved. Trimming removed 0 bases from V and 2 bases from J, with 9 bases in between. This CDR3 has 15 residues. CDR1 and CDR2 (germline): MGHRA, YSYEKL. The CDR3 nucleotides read TGCGCCAGCAGCCAAGAAGGGTTGCCCACAGATACGCAGTATTTT. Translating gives CASSQEGLPTDTQYF.

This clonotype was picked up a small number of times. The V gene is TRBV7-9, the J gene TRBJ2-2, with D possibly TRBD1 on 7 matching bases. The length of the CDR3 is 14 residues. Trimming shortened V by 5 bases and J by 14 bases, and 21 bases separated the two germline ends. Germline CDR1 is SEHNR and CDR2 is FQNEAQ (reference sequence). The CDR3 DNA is TGTGCCAGCAGCCGGGAGATCAGGACAGGCAGCCTGTTTTTT. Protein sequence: CASSREIRTGSLFF. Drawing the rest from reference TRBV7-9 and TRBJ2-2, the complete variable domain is DTGVSQNPRHKITKRGQNVTFRCDPISEHNRLYWYRQTLGQGPEFLTYFQNEAQLEKSRLLSDRFSAERPKGSFSTLEIQRTEQGDSAMYLCASSREIRTGSLFFGEGSRLTVL.

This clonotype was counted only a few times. Here the CDR3 reads CASSLRQTRDTGELFF. The CDR3 bases are TGTGCCAGCAGTTTAAGACAGACGAGGGACACCGGGGAGCTGTTTTTT. This rearrangement joins TRBV12-3 or TRBV12-4 to TRBJ2-2, with D perhaps matching TRBD1 or TRBD2 (5 bases each). The CDR3 spans 16 residues. V lost 2 bases and J 3 bases, leaving 13 bases between the germline ends.

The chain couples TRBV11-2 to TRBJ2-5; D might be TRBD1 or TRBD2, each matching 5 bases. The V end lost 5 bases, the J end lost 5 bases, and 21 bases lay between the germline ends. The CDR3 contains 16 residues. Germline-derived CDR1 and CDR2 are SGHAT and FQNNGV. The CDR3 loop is CASSGTPWGRGETQYF. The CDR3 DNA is TGTGCCAGCAGCGGTACGCCCTGGGGGAGAGGGGAGACCCAGTACTTC.

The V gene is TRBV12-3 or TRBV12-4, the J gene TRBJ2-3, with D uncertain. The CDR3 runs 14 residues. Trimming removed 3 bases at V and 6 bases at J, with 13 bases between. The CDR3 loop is CASSFMKGVDTQYF. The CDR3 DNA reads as TGTGCCAGCAGTTTCATGAAGGGTGTCGATACGCAGTATTTT.

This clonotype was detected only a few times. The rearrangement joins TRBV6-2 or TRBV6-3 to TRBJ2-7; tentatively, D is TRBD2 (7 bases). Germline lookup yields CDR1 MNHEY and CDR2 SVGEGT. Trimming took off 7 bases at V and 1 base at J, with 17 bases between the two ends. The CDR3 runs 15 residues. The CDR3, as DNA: TGTGCCAGCAAATATGGGGGGGCCTTGTCCTACGAGCAGTACTTC. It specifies CASKYGGALSYEQYF.

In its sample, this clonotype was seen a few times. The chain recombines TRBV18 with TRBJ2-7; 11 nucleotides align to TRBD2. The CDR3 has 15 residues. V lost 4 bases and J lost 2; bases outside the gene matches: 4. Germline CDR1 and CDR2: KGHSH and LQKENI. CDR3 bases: TGTGCCAGCTCACTTGCACTAGCGGGGGCCTACGAGCAGTACTTC. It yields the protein CASSLALAGAYEQYF. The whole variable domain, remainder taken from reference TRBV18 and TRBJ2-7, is NAGVMQNPRHLVRRRGQEARLRCSPMKGHSHVYWYRQLPEEGLKFMVYLQKENIIDESGMPKERFSAEFPKEGPSILRIQQVVRGDSAAYFCASSLALAGAYEQYFGPGTRLTVT.